This T cell receptor beta chain comes out of a study of blood T cell repertoires in COVID-19. Study background: T cells, B-cell-depleted T cells, or PBMCs supplied cDNA or gDNA.

V lost 6 bases, J lost 6 bases, and 9 bases lay in between. This CDR3 has 12 amino acids. Per germline, CDR1 SNHLY and CDR2 FYNNEI. Produced via immunoSEQ multiplex PCR; TCRdb's table is partial and in-frame only. The data show more than 85,000 clones, roughly 85% seen once. The rearrangement joins TRBV2 to TRBJ2-1; D is unresolved. Sample: peripheral blood. The clonotype was recovered from a woman of 80 years or more with acute or convalescent COVID-19. The DNA of the CDR3 is TGTGCCAGCAGCGGTCAGGCCAATGAGCAGTTCTTC. It is translated as CASSGQANEQFF.